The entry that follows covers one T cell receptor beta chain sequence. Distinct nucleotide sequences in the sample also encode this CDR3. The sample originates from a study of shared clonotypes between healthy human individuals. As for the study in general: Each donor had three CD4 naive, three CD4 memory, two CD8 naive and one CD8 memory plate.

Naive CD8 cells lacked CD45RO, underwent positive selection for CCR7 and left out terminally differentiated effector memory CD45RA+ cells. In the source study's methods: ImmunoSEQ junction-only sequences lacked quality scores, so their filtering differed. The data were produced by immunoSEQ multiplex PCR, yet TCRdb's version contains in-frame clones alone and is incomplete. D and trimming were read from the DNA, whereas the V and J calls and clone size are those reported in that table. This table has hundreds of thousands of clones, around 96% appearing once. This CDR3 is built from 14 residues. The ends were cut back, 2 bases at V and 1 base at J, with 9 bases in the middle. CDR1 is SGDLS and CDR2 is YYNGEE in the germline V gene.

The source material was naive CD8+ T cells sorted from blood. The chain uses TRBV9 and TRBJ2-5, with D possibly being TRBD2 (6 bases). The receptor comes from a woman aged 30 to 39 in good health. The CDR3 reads CASSVGGSQETQYF. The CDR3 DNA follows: TGTGCCAGCAGCGTGGGGGGTTCCCAAGAGACCCAGTACTTC.